The next 32 T cell receptor beta chains were all read from a single sample in a study of Ad26.COV2.S vaccination and SARS-CoV-2 variants. The treatment was: over 15 received Ad26.COV2.S at low or high dose, single or two shots; about 5 received placebo; per-sample allocation not given. Vaccine and placebo recipients were sampled on day 63 after the first injection. Sequencing was performed with immunoSEQ multiplex PCR; in TCRdb, only in-frame clones are kept and a portion is missing. This table has 300,000 to 400,000 clones, 88% appearing once. Sequencing was performed on peripheral blood, taken in a trial of Ad26.COV2.S vaccine versus placebo. The receptor set was obtained from a person aged 18-65 years who received the Ad26.COV2.S COVID-19 vaccine or a placebo.

V and J are TRBV9 and TRBJ2-5, with TRBD1 matching over 10 bases. The CDR3 has 16 residues. After removal of 4 bases from V and 5 bases from J, the junction contained 11 bases not matched to a gene. The germline gives CDR1 SGDLS, CDR2 YYNGEE. The chain's CDR3 is CASSIGTGAIGETQYF. CDR3 sequence (DNA): TGTGCCAGCAGCATTGGGACAGGGGCAATCGGGGAGACCCAGTACTTC. Drawing the rest from reference TRBV9 and TRBJ2-5, the complete variable domain is DSGVTQTPKHLITATGQRVTLRCSPRSGDLSVYWYQQSLDQGLQFLIQYYNGEERAKGNILERFSAQQFPDLHSELNLSSLELGDSALYFCASSIGTGAIGETQYFGPGTRLLVL.

The chain links TRBV6-1 to TRBJ2-4, with a weak D call TRBD1 (6 bases). The CDR3 totals 20 residues. Germline CDR1 is MNHNS and CDR2 is SASEGT. The V end lost 1 base, the J end lost 0 bases, and 22 bases lay between the germline ends. CDR3 residues: CASSEDSNYRVTIAKNIQYF. Written as DNA, the CDR3 is TGTGCCAGCAGTGAAGATTCGAATTACAGGGTCACTATAGCCAAAAACATTCAGTACTTC.

The chain recombines TRBV5-4 with TRBJ2-1; D assignment may be TRBD1 or TRBD2 (5 bases each). The CDR3 has 14 amino acids. Germline CDR1 and CDR2: SGHNT and YYREEE (reference sequence). V was cut by 4 bases and J by 4 bases, with 12 bases left in between. The CDR3 DNA sequence: TGTGCCAGCAGCCCCGGGACCGAGTACAATGAGCAGTTCTTC. Its protein is CASSPGTEYNEQFF.

The rearrangement links TRBV28 to TRBJ1-2; D is possibly TRBD1 (6 bases). V lost 6 bases and J lost 5, with 10 bases in between. CDR3 length equals 12 residues. Germline CDR1 reads MDHEN; CDR2 reads SYDVKM. The CDR3 DNA reads TGTGCCAGCAGGACTGGACAGTATGGCTACACCTTC. It codes for CASRTGQYGYTF.

The chain carries TRBV27 and TRBJ2-3; TRBD2 might be the D (6 bases). Germline CDR1 and CDR2: MNHEY and SMNVEV (reference sequence). The V gene lost 8 bases and the J gene lost 3 bases, with 15 bases spanning the gap. This CDR3 region has 14 residues. CDR3 bases: TGTGCCAGCGCCCTCGTGGAGGGGACAGATACGCAGTATTTT. Protein sequence: CASALVEGTDTQYF.

The chain uses TRBV6-5 and TRBJ1-3; no reliable D call. Trimming removed 8 bases from V and 3 bases from J, with 17 bases in between. Per germline, CDR1 MNHEY and CDR2 SVGAGI. The CDR3 consists of 15 residues. The CDR3 is CASGREFSSGNTIYF. CDR3 DNA sequence: TGTGCCAGCGGCCGGGAGTTCAGTAGTGGAAACACCATATATTTT.

The rearrangement joins TRBV30 to TRBJ2-7; the D gene could be TRBD1 or TRBD2 (6 bases each). Germline CDR1 and CDR2: GTSNPN and SVGIG (reference sequence). V was shortened by 5 bases and J by 0 bases, with 14 bases between the two germline ends. The CDR3 is 14 amino acids. The CDR3 loop is CAWGYGGSSYEQYF. For the CDR3, the DNA is TGTGCCTGGGGGTACGGGGGCAGCTCCTACGAGCAGTACTTC.

The gene calls are TRBV11-2 and TRBJ2-1; the match to TRBD2 covers 10 bases. CDR3 length: 17 residues. Trimming took 5 bases from V and 2 from J; bases not matched to a gene: 9. Germline V gene data show CDR1 as SGHAT and CDR2 as FQNNGV. The CDR3 region is CASSPGASGGTYNEQFF. The CDR3 DNA reads TGTGCCAGCAGCCCTGGTGCTAGCGGGGGCACCTACAATGAGCAGTTCTTC.

This clone showed up just once. This chain connects TRBV27 to TRBJ1-3; weak D call: TRBD1 (6 bases). Germline V CDR1 and CDR2: MNHEY, SMNVEV (reference sequence). V shed 6 bases and J shed 2 bases, with 11 bases lying between them. The CDR3 sequence is 14 residues long. DNA for the CDR3: TGTGCCAGCAGCTCTACAGGGACTGGAAACACCATATATTTT. It yields the protein CASSSTGTGNTIYF.

V is TRBV9 and J is TRBJ2-5, with TRBD2 matching 8 bases. V dropped 3 bases and J dropped 0; count of bases not matched to a gene: 10. The germline V gene encodes CDR1 SGDLS and CDR2 YYNGEE. The length of the CDR3 is 17 residues. The CDR3 reads CASSAGLAERYQETQYF. CDR3 in DNA: TGTGCCAGCAGCGCCGGACTAGCAGAACGGTACCAAGAGACCCAGTACTTC.

V usage is TRBV6-1 and J usage is TRBJ1-2, with TRBD1 as a possible D gene (5 bases). This CDR3 is built from 14 residues. Germline lookup yields CDR1 MNHNS and CDR2 SASEGT. V was pared by 5 bases and J by 4 bases, with 14 bases between. CDR3 sequence: CASSFIEGPYGYTF. Here the CDR3 DNA reads TGTGCCAGCAGTTTTATCGAGGGACCCTATGGCTACACCTTC.

V is TRBV15 and J is TRBJ2-7; 7 positions agree with TRBD1. V was clipped by 3 bases and J by 3 bases; unmatched bases: 5. Germline CDR1 reads LNHNV; CDR2 reads YYDKDF (reference sequence). This CDR3 is built from 14 residues. The CDR3 bases are TGTGCCACCAGCAGGGACAGGTTAAACTACGAGCAGTACTTC. Its protein product is CATSRDRLNYEQYF.

This chain joins TRBV6-5 and TRBJ2-7, with a weak D call TRBD1 (5 bases). This CDR3 has 14 residues. Trimming pared 6 bases from V and 2 bases from J, leaving 14 bases between. The germline V gene has CDR1 MNHEY and CDR2 SVGAGI. The DNA of the CDR3 is TGTGCCAGCAGACGGACACGCGTGGCCTACGAGCAGTACTTC. This gives the protein CASRRTRVAYEQYF.

The CDR3 region has the DNA TGTGCCAGCAGTTTATCCAGCCTCTATGGCTACACCTTC. Translation gives CASSLSSLYGYTF. The V call is TRBV28, the J call TRBJ1-2; D is unclear. V lost 1 base to trimming and J lost 4 bases, with 7 bases between them. This CDR3 contains 13 residues. The germline CDR1 and CDR2 sequences are MDHEN and SYDVKM.

This sequence joins TRBV11-3 and TRBJ2-2, with D possibly matching TRBD2 (6 bases). Germline V lookup: CDR1 SGHNT, CDR2 YENEEA. The CDR3 spans 13 residues. The germline V and J ends were trimmed by 8 bases and 4 bases, with 11 bases remaining between them. The CDR3 region is CASGYGGTGELFF. CDR3 DNA sequence: TGTGCCAGCGGCTACGGGGGCACCGGGGAGCTGTTTTTT.

The V call is TRBV28, the J call TRBJ1-3, with D unresolved. Germline values: CDR1 MDHEN, CDR2 SYDVKM. The ends were cut back, 4 bases at V and 4 bases at J, with 17 bases in the middle. The CDR3 sequence is 16 residues long. CDR3 residues: CASSSLRGFAGNTIYF. The CDR3 region has the DNA TGTGCCAGCAGTTCCCTACGAGGGTTCGCCGGAAACACCATATATTTT.

V gene TRBV27 combines with J gene TRBJ1-2; D is ambiguous. The CDR3 totals 15 residues. Between the trimmed V and J ends, which lost 5 bases and 4 bases, there was a span of 17 bases. From germline, CDR1 is MNHEY and CDR2 SMNVEV (reference sequence). The CDR3 nucleotides are TGTGCCAGCAGTCCGGCGGACGGCATCGGCTATGGCTACACCTTC. Its translation: CASSPADGIGYGYTF.

This CDR3 is CASSGQAANYNEQFF. In DNA, the CDR3 is TGTGCCAGCAGCGGACAGGCGGCGAATTACAATGAGCAGTTCTTC. The genes are TRBV28 and TRBJ2-1; TRBD1 matches 7 bases. The CDR3 sequence is 15 residues long. Germline V lookup: CDR1 MDHEN, CDR2 SYDVKM. V shed 6 bases, J shed 4 bases, and the junction held 9 bases outside the gene matches.

V gene TRBV4-3 combines with J gene TRBJ2-7; D call uncertain. From germline, CDR1 is LGHNA and CDR2 YSLEER. The CDR3 is 13 residues long. The V end was cut by 1 base, the J end by 2 bases, with 6 bases between. The CDR3 spells CASSQGFPYEQYF. The CDR3 coding sequence is TGCGCCAGCAGCCAAGGGTTTCCCTACGAGCAGTACTTC.

This chain links TRBV7-3 with TRBJ1-3, with unresolved D. The CDR3 has 13 amino acids. Trimming cost V 6 bases and J 2 bases, with 8 bases left between them. In germline, CDR1 is SGHTA, CDR2 FQGTGA. CDR3 region: CASSLGAGNTIYF. CDR3 coding DNA: TGTGCCAGCAGTTTGGGTGCTGGAAACACCATATATTTT.

The count of this clone is one. This chain joins TRBV28 and TRBJ1-3; a weak D match, TRBD1 (5 bases). The CDR3 is 16 residues long. In germline, CDR1 is MDHEN, CDR2 SYDVKM. Trimming cost V 7 bases and J 0 bases, with 16 bases left between them. CDR3: CASTLKGQASGNTIYF. The CDR3 bases are TGTGCCAGCACCCTCAAGGGGCAGGCCTCTGGAAACACCATATATTTT. Full variable domain (outside the CDR3, taken from reference TRBV28 and TRBJ1-3): DVKVTQSSRYLVKRTGEKVFLECVQDMDHENMFWYRQDPGLGLRLIYFSYDVKMKEKGDIPEGYSVSREKKERFSLILESASTNQTSMYLCASTLKGQASGNTIYFGEGSWLTVV.

This chain connects TRBV13 to TRBJ2-1; TRBD1 aligns across 8 bases. The CDR3 contains 14 residues. V was clipped by 6 bases and J by 8 bases; unmatched bases: 9. The germline V gene has CDR1 PRHDT and CDR2 FYEKMQ (reference sequence). CDR3 in amino acids: CASSPGQGDYEQFF. For the CDR3, the DNA is TGTGCCAGCAGTCCTGGACAGGGCGACTATGAGCAGTTCTTC. The full variable domain, in which reference TRBV13 and TRBJ2-1 provide the parts outside the CDR3, is AAGVIQSPRHLIKEKRETATLKCYPIPRHDTVYWYQQGPGQDPQFLISFYEKMQSDKGSIPDRFSAQQFSDYHSELNMSSLELGDSALYFCASSPGQGDYEQFFGPGTRLTVL.

The V call is TRBV3-1 (or the pseudogene TRBV3-2), the J call TRBJ2-3; D is unresolved. Trimming removed 0 bases from V and 9 bases from J, with 4 bases in between. CDR1 is LGHDT, CDR2 YNNKEL, per germline (reference sequence). This CDR3 contains 11 residues. In DNA form, the CDR3 reads TGTGCCAGCAGCCAAGAGGGGACGCAGTATTTT. Its protein product is CASSQEGTQYF.

In DNA, the CDR3 is TGTGCCAGCAGCCTCCAGGGGGTTTCGGGCTACACCTTC. This encodes CASSLQGVSGYTF. V is TRBV11-2 and J is TRBJ1-2; 7 nucleotides line up with TRBD1. The J segment lost 8 bases and the V segment lost 5 bases, leaving 8 bases of the junction unmatched. Germline assignment: CDR1 SGHAT and CDR2 FQNNGV. The CDR3 length is 13 residues.

The chain joins TRBV4-2 to TRBJ1-1; D ambiguous. Trimming took 0 bases from V and 3 from J, leaving 11 bases between them. The CDR3 spans 15 residues. Germline V gives CDR1 LGHNA, CDR2 YNFKEQ. For the CDR3, the DNA is TGTGCCAGCAGCCAAGATACGGCGGTTTACACTGAAGCTTTCTTT. This codes for CASSQDTAVYTEAFF.

This clone has only one observation. J is TRBJ2-2 and V is TRBV30, with D uncertain. The CDR3 length is 14 residues. Germline values: CDR1 GTSNPN, CDR2 SVGIG (reference sequence). V lost 4 bases and J lost 5, with 14 bases in between. CDR3 coding DNA: TGTGCCTGGACCGTATACCGCACGACCGGGGAGCTGTTTTTT. This codes for CAWTVYRTTGELFF.

J is TRBJ1-2 and V is TRBV7-8, with D tentatively TRBD1 (5 bases). Germline-derived CDR1 and CDR2 are SGHVS and FQNEAQ. The V gene lost 2 bases and the J gene lost 2 bases, with 12 bases spanning the gap. This CDR3 is 15 amino acids long. CDR3 bases: TGTGCCAGCAGCTTACACGGGACGGAGAACTATGGCTACACCTTC. Translating gives CASSLHGTENYGYTF.

The V call is TRBV15, the J call TRBJ1-2; D is possibly TRBD1 (6 bases). Trimming removed 0 bases at V and 8 bases at J, with 16 bases between. This CDR3 region has 15 residues. The germline V gene encodes CDR1 LNHNV and CDR2 YYDKDF (reference sequence). This chain's CDR3 is CATSRDRTASQGYTF. The DNA of the CDR3 is TGTGCCACCAGCAGAGATAGGACAGCCTCTCAGGGCTACACCTTC.

The gene calls are TRBV4-3 and TRBJ2-2, with 9 bases identical to TRBD1. From germline, CDR1 is LGHNA and CDR2 YSLEER. CDR3 size: 16 residues. Trimming took 4 bases from V and 5 from J; bases not matched to a gene: 8. CDR3 residues: CASSRGFGQGTGELFF. CDR3 nucleotide sequence: TGCGCCAGCAGCCGGGGATTCGGACAGGGGACCGGGGAGCTGTTTTTT.

The chain joins TRBV6-2 or TRBV6-3 to TRBJ2-5; TRBD1 agrees at 10 bases. Germline V gene data show CDR1 as MNHEY and CDR2 as SVGEGT. Trimming cost V 6 bases and J 5 bases; bases outside gene matches: 6. This CDR3 has 14 residues. The DNA of the CDR3 is TGTGCCAGCAGCTCCGGGACAGGGGTGGAGACCCAGTACTTC. This gives the protein CASSSGTGVETQYF.

The chain is built from TRBV28 and TRBJ2-7; D possibly corresponds to TRBD2 (6 bases). The V end was cut by 3 bases, the J end by 2 bases, with 11 bases between. The CDR3 contains 14 residues. The germline CDR1 and CDR2 sequences are MDHEN and SYDVKM. The CDR3 nucleotides are TGTGCCAGCAGTTTGGGGGGTTCAACCTACGAGCAGTACTTC. This codes for CASSLGGSTYEQYF.

V is TRBV4-1 and J is TRBJ2-1; 7 bases align to TRBD2. The J segment lost 3 bases and the V segment lost 4 bases, leaving 9 bases of the junction unmatched. Per germline, CDR1 MGHRA and CDR2 YSYEKL. The CDR3 runs to 16 residues. The CDR3 DNA is TGCGCCAGCAGCCGCTCAACGGGAGGCGTCTACAATGAGCAGTTCTTC. Translated, it gives CASSRSTGGVYNEQFF.